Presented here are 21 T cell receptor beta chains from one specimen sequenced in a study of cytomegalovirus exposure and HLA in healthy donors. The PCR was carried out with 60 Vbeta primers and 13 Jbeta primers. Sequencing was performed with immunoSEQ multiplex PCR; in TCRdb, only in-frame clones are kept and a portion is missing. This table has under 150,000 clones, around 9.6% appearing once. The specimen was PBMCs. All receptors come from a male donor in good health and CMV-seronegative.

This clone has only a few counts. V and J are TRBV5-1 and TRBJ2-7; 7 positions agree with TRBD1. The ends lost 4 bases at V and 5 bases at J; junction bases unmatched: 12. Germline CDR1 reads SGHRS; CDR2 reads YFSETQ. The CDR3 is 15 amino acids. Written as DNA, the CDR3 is TGCGCCAGCAGCGGCCGGGACAGTCTGGCCGACGAGCAGTACTTC. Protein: CASSGRDSLADEQYF.

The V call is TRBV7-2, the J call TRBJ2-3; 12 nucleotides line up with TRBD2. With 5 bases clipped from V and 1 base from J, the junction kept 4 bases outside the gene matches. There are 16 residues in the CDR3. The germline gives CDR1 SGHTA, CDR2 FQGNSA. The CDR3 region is CASSLRTSGGTDTQYF. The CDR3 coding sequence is TGTGCCAGCAGCCTCAGGACTAGCGGGGGCACAGATACGCAGTATTTT.

CDR3 nucleotides: TGTGCCAGCAGCGTACAAACAGGGGAGAATTCACCCCTCCACTTT. Translating gives CASSVQTGENSPLHF. The V and J genes are TRBV9 and TRBJ1-6, with 7 nucleotides matching TRBD1. V was pared by 1 base and J by 7 bases, with 5 bases of the junction left unmatched. This CDR3 has 15 residues. Germline CDR1 reads SGDLS; CDR2 reads YYNGEE.

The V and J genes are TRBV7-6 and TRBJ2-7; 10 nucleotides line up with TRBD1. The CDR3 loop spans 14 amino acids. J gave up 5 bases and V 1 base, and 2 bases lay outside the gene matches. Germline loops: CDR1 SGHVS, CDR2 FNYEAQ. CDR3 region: CASSLGTGGHEQYF. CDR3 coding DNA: TGTGCCAGCAGCTTAGGGACAGGGGGTCACGAGCAGTACTTC.

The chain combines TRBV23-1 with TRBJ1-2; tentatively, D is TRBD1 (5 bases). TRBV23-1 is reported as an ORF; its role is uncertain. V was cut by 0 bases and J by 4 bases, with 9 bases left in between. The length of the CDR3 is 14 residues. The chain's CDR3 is CASSQSGQIYGYTF. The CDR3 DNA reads TGCGCCAGCAGTCAATCGGGGCAGATCTATGGCTACACCTTC.

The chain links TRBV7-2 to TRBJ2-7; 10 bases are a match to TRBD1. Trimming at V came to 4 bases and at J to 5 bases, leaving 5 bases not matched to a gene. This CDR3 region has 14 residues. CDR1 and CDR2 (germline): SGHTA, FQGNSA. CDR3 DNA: TGTGCCAGCAGCTGGGACGGGACAGGGGACGAGCAGTACTTC. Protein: CASSWDGTGDEQYF.

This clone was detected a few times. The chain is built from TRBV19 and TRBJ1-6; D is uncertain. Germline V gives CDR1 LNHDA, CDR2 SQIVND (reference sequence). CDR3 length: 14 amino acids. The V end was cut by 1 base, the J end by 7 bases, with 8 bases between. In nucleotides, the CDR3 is TGTGCCAGTAGTATAGCAGGAACCAATTCACCCCTCCACTTT. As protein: CASSIAGTNSPLHF. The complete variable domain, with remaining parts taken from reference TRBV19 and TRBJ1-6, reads DGGITQSPKYLFRKEGQNVTLSCEQNLNHDAMYWYRQDPGQGLRLIYYSQIVNDFQKGDIAEGYSVSREKKESFPLTVTSAQKNPTAFYLCASSIAGTNSPLHFGNGTRLTVT.

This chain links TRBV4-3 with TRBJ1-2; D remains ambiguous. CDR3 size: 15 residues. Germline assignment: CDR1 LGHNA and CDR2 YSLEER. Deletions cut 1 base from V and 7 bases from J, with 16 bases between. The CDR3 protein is CASSQVTPTLSGYTF. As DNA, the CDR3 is TGCGCCAGCAGCCAAGTAACTCCTACCCTTAGTGGCTACACCTTC.

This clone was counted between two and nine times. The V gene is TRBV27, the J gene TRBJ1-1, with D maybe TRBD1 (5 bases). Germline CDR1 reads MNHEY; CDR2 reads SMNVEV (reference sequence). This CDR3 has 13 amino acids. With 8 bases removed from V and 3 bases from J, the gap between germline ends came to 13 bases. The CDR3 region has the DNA TGTGCCAGCCGCTGGGGGGGGGACACTGAAGCTTTCTTT. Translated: CASRWGGDTEAFF.

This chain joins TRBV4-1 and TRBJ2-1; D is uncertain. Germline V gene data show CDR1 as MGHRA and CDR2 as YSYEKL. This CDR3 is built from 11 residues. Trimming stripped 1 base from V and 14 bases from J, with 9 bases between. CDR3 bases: TGCGCCAGCAGCCAAGGGGCCGCCGAGTTCTTC. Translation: CASSQGAAEFF.

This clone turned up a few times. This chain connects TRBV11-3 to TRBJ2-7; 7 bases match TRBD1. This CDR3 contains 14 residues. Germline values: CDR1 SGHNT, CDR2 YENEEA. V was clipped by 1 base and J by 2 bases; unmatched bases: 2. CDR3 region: CASSLGQGPYEQYF. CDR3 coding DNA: TGTGCCAGCAGCTTAGGACAGGGTCCCTACGAGCAGTACTTC.

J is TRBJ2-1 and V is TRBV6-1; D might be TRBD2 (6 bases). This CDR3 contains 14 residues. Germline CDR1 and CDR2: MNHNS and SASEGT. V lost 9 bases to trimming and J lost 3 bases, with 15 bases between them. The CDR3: CASGWDSNYNEQFF. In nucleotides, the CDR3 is TGTGCCAGTGGATGGGACTCGAACTACAATGAGCAGTTCTTC.

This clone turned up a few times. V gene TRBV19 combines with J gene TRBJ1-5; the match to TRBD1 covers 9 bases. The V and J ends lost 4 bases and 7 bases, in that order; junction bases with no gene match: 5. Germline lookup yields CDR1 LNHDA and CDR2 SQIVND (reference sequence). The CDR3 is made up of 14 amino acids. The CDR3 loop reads CASSTTGGKQPQHF. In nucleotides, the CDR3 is TGTGCCAGTAGTACGACAGGGGGTAAACAGCCCCAGCATTTT.

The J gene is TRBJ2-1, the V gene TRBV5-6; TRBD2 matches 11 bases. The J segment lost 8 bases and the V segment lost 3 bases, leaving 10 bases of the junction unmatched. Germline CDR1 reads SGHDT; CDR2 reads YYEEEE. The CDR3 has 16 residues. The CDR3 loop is CASSWTLAGGNDEQFF. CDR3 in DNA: TGTGCCAGCAGCTGGACCCTAGCGGGAGGTAACGATGAGCAGTTCTTC. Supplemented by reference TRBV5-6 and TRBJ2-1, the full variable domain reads DAGVTQSPTHLIKTRGQQVTLRCSPKSGHDTVSWYQQALGQGPQFIFQYYEEEERQRGNFPDRFSGHQFPNYSSELNVNALLLGDSALYLCASSWTLAGGNDEQFFGPGTRLTVL.

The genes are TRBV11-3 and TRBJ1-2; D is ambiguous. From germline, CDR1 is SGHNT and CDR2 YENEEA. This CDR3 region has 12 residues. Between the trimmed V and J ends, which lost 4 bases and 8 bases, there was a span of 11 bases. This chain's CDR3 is CASSSAARGYTF. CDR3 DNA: TGTGCCAGCAGCTCCGCTGCTAGGGGCTACACCTTC.

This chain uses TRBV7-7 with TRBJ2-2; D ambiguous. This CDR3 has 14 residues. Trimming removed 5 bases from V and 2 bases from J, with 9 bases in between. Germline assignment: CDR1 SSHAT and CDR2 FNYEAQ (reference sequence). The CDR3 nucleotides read TGTGCCAGCAGCCTCCGACACAACACCGGGGAGCTGTTTTTT. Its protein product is CASSLRHNTGELFF.

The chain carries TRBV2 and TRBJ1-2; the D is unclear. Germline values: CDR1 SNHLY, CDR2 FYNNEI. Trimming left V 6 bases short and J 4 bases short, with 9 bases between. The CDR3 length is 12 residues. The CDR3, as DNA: TGTGCCAGCAGGTTACAGAGCTATGGCTACACCTTC. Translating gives CASRLQSYGYTF.

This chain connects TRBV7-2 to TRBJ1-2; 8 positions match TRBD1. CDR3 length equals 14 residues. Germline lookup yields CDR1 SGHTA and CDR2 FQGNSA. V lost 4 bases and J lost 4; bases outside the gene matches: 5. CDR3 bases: TGTGCCAGCAGCTCCGGACAGGGCTTCTATGGCTACACCTTC. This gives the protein CASSSGQGFYGYTF. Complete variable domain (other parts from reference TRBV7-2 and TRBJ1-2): GAGVSQSPSNKVTEKGKDVELRCDPISGHTALYWYRQSLGQGLEFLIYFQGNSAPDKSGLPSDRFSAERTGGSVSTLTIQRTQQEDSAVYLCASSSGQGFYGYTFGSGTRLTVV.

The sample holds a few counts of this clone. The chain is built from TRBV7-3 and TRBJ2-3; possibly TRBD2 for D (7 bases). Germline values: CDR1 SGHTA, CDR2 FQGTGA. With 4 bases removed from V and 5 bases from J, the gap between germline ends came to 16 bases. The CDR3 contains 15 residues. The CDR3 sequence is CASSWGGGRGDTQYF. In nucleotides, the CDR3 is TGTGCCAGCAGCTGGGGCGGGGGCCGGGGAGATACGCAGTATTTT. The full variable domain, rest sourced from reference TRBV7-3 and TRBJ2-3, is GAGVSQTPSNKVTEKGKYVELRCDPISGHTALYWYRQSLGQGPEFLIYFQGTGAADDSGLPNDRFFAVRPEGSVSTLKIQRTERGDSAVYLCASSWGGGRGDTQYFGPGTRLTVL.

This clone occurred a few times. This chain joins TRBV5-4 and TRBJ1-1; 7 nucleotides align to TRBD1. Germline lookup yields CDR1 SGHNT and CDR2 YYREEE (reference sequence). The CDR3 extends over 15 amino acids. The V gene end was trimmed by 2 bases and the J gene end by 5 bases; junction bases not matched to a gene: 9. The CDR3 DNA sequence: TGTGCCAGCAGCTTATTCGACAGGGTGGGAACTGAAGCTTTCTTT. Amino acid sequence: CASSLFDRVGTEAFF.

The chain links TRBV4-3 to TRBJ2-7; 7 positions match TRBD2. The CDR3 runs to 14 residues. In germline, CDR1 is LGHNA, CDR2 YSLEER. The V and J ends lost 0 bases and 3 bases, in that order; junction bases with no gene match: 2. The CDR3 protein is CASSQDSGGYEQYF. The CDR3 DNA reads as TGCGCCAGCAGCCAAGATTCGGGGGGCTACGAGCAGTACTTC.